This T cell receptor beta chain came from a study of cytomegalovirus exposure and HLA in healthy donors. 60 Vbeta and 13 Jbeta primers were used in PCR. In the source study's methods: As a later analysis found, there were 80 million or so unique TCR beta chains, of which some 10 million were shared. Method: immunoSEQ multiplex PCR; TCRdb's copy keeps in-frame clones and lacks some. D and trimming come from the DNA, and the V and J calls and clone size come from that table. The data show about 94,000 clones, with roughly three quarters seen just once and approximately 0.83% held by the top ten. A word on this clone: As yet, its antigen is unknown.

Findings of the study overall: Testing in vitro showed three CMV-associated chains specific for CMV antigens.

Germline-derived CDR1 and CDR2 are LNHDA and SQIVND (reference sequence). V shed 6 bases and J 1 base; nucleotides not matched to a gene: 1. The CDR3 totals 14 residues. The receptor comes from a woman aged 55-69 years in good health and CMV-seronegative. The J gene is TRBJ2-3, the V gene TRBV19, with TRBD1 identical over 10 bases. The specimen sequenced was PBMCs. CDR3 loop: CASSDRGRTDTQYF. CDR3 DNA: TGTGCCAGTAGCGACAGGGGGCGCACAGATACGCAGTATTTT.